This T cell receptor beta chain was retrieved from a study of T cell repertoires in cytomegalovirus infection. On the study more broadly: Used in the study were CMV epitopes, some recently identified and HLA-C-restricted, others well-studied and HLA-B-restricted. Public TCR beta signatures were indicative of both CMV infection and a matching HLA type.

TCRdb redid the calling of the reads with MiXCR, one entry per CDR3 protein. The sample lists around 710,000 distinct CDR3 sequences; 25% to 30% were seen once. This clonotype was detected a few times. The antigen remains unidentified. Germline assignment: CDR1 MNHEY and CDR2 SMNVEV (reference sequence). The ends were cut back, 5 bases at V and 7 bases at J, with 18 bases in the middle. There are 14 residues in the CDR3. The study, taken as a whole, reports: Cumulative frequency of public TCR beta families picked out carriers of CMV plus the relevant HLA. The ex vivo response showed dominance by HLA-C-restricted CMV-specific TCR beta clonotypes.

Material: cultured CD8+ T cells from PBMCs, obtained from culture after CMV antigen stimulation. The chain has TRBV27 and TRBJ2-7; D is unresolved. This receptor was identified in a human donor in good health (CMV status not recorded). Some clones in this sample may be carry-over from other donors' samples. The CDR3 is CASSPISAIGEQYF. Written as DNA, the CDR3 is TGTGCCAGCAGTCCAATAAGCGCCATTGGAGAGCAGTACTTC.